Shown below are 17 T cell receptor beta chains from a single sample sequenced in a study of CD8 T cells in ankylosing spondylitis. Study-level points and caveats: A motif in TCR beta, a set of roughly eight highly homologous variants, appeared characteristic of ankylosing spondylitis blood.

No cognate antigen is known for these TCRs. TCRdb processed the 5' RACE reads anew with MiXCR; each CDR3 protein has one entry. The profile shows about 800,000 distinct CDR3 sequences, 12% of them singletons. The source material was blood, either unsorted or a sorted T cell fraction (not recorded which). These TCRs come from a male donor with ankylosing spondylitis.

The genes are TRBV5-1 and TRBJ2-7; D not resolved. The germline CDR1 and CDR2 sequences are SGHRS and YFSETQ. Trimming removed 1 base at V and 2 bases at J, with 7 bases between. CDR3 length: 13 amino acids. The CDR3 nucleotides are TGCGCCAGCAGCTTGCCACCCCCCTACGAGCAGTACTTC. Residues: CASSLPPPYEQYF. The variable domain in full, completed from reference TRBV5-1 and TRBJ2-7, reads KAGVTQTPRYLIKTRGQQVTLSCSPISGHRSVSWYQQTPGQGLQFLFEYFSETQRNKGNFPGRFSGRQFSNSRSEMNVSTLELGDSALYLCASSLPPPYEQYFGPGTRLTVT.

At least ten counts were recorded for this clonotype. The CDR3 DNA sequence: TGTGCCAGCAGCTCTTATACAACAGATACGCAGTATTTT. Translated: CASSSYTTDTQYF. The V and J genes are TRBV7-2 and TRBJ2-3; no clear D. V was clipped by 4 bases and J by 3 bases, with 8 bases between them. This CDR3 comprises 13 residues. Germline V gives CDR1 SGHTA, CDR2 FQGNSA.

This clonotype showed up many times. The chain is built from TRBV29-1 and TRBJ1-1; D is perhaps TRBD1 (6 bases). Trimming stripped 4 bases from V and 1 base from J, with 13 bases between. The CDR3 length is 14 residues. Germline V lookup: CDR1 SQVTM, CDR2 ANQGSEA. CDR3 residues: CSVVRQVGNTEAFF. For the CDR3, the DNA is TGCAGCGTTGTACGACAGGTGGGGAACACTGAAGCTTTCTTT.

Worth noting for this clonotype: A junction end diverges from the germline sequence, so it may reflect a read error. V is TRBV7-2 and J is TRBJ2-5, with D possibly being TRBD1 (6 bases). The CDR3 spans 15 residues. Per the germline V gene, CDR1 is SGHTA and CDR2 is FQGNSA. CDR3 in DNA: TGTGCCAGCAGCTTAGCAGCCGGGACAAGGATCAGTACGGACTTC. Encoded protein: CASSLAAGTRISTDF.

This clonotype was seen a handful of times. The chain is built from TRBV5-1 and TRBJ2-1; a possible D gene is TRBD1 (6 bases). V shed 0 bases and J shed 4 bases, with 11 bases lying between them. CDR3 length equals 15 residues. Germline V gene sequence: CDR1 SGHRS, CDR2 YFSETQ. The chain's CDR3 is CASSLETGQYNEQFF. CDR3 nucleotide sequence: TGCGCCAGCAGCTTGGAAACAGGGCAGTACAATGAGCAGTTCTTC.

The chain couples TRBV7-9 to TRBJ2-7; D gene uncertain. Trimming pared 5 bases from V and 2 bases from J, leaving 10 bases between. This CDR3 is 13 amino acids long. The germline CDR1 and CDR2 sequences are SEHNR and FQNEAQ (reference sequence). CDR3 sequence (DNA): TGTGCCAGCAGCCCGATCGGACCCTACGAGCAGTACTTC. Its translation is CASSPIGPYEQYF.

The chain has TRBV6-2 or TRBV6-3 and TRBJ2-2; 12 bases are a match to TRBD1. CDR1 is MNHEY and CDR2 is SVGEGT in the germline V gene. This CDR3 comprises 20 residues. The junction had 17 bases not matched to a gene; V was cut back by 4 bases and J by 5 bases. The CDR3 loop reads CASSLTSFHRDRGRTGELFF. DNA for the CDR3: TGTGCCAGCAGTTTGACAAGTTTCCACCGGGACAGGGGGCGGACCGGGGAGCTGTTTTTT.

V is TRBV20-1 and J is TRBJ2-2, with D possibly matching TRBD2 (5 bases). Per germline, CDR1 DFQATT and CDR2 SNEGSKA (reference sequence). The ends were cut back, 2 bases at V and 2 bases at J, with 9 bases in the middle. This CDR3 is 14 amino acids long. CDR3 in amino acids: CSARSSYNTGELFF. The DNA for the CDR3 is TGCAGTGCTAGATCTAGCTACAACACCGGGGAGCTGTTTTTT.

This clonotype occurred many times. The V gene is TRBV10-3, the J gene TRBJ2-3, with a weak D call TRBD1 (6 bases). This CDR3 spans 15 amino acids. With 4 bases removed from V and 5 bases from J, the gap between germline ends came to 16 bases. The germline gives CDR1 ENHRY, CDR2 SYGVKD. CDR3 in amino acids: CAISGTGLGGDTQYF. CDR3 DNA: TGTGCCATCAGTGGTACAGGGTTGGGTGGAGATACGCAGTATTTT.

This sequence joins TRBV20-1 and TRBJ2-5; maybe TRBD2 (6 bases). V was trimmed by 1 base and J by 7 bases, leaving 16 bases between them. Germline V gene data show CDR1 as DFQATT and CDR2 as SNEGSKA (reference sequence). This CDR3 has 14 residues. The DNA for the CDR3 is TGCAGTGCTAGAGGCGCGGGGAAAATCGGGACCCAGTACTTC. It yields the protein CSARGAGKIGTQYF.

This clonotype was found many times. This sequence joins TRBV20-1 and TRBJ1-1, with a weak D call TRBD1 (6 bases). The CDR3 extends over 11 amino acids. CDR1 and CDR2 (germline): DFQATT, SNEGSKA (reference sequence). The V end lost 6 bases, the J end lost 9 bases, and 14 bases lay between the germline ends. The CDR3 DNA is TGCAGTGCCCGGGGGGCGGCTCAAGCTTTCTTT. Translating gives CSARGAAQAFF.

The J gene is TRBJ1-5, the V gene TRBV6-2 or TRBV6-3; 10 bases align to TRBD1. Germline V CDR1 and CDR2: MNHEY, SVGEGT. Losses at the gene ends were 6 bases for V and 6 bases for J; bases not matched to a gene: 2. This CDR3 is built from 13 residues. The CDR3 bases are TGTGCCAGCAGAGACAGGGGGCCTCAGCCCCAGCATTTT. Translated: CASRDRGPQPQHF.

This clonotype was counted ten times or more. CDR3 DNA: TGTGCCAGCAGTTCCTCGGGATCCATCGTTACTGAAGCTTTCTTT. Its translation: CASSSSGSIVTEAFF. This chain joins TRBV6-5 and TRBJ1-1; D is unclear. Germline V gives CDR1 MNHEY, CDR2 SVGAGI. Trimming took off 4 bases at V and 5 bases at J, with 17 bases between the two ends. The CDR3 totals 15 residues.

In DNA, the CDR3 is TGTGCCAGCAGTTCCCTGACAGTTCGGGAGTACTTC. It encodes CASSSLTVREYF. The rearrangement uses TRBV2 and TRBJ2-7, with a weak D call TRBD1 (5 bases). Looked up from germline, CDR1 is SNHLY and CDR2 is FYNNEI. The CDR3 covers 12 residues. Between the trimmed V and J ends, which lost 5 bases and 11 bases, there was a span of 16 bases.

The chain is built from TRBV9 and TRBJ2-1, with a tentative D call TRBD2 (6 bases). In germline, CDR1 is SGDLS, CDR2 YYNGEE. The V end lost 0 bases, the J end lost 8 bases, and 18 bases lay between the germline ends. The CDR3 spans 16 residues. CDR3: CASSVEGLRPTDEQFF. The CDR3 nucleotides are TGTGCCAGCAGCGTAGAGGGACTCCGTCCTACGGATGAGCAGTTCTTC.

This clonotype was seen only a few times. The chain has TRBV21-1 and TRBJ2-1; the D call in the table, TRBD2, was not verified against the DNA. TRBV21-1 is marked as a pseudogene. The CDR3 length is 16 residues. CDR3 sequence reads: CASSKVRLAGYNEQFF. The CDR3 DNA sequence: TGTGCCAGCAGCAAGGTTCGACTAGCGGGATACAATGAGCAGTTCTTC.

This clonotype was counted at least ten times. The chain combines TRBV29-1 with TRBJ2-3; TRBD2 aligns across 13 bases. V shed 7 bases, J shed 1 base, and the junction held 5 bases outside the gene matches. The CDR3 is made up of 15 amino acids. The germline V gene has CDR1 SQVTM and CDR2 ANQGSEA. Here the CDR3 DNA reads TGCAGCGGACGAGGACTAGCGGGGGGCACAGATACGCAGTATTTT. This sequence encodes CSGRGLAGGTDTQYF.